Listed below are T cell receptor beta chains from one sample, sequenced in a study of blood T cell repertoires in COVID-19. Sequencing used immunoSEQ multiplex PCR; TCRdb keeps in-frame clones, though not all of them. The profile shows 400,000 to 550,000 clones, roughly 85% of them singletons. The sample was PBMCs or T cells enriched from blood (not recorded which). The receptors were gathered from a woman between 18 and 29 years old with acute COVID-19. Each CDR3 is given with its conserved first and last residue. D genes are given only for firm matches. Rows may omit the clone size; those that give it use once, few, many or a size class.

V: TRBV3-1/TRBV3-2
D: TRBD2
J: TRBJ2-2
size: .
CDR3: CASSQDNSGSQDTGELFF
DNA: TGTGCCAGCAGCCAAGATAATAGCGGGAGCCAGGACACCGGGGAGCTGTTTTTT

V: TRBV19
D: TRBD2
J: TRBJ2-5
size: .
CDR3: CASGGLAGGRETQYF
DNA: TGTGCCAGTGGCGGACTAGCGGGGGGGAGGGAGACCCAGTACTTC

V: TRBV7-2
D: TRBD1
J: TRBJ1-3
size: .
CDR3: CASSRAGQGGGNTIYF
DNA: TGTGCCAGCAGCCGGGCCGGACAGGGTGGTGGAAACACCATATATTTT

V: TRBV9
D: .
J: TRBJ2-7
size: .
CDR3: CASSVAPTSYEQYF
DNA: TGTGCCAGCAGCGTAGCTCCTACCTCCTACGAGCAGTACTTC

V: TRBV2
D: TRBD1
J: TRBJ1-2
size: .
CDR3: CAIRQGVANYGYTF
DNA: TGTGCCATCCGACAGGGGGTTGCTAACTATGGCTACACCTTC

V: TRBV18
D: .
J: TRBJ2-3
size: .
CDR3: CASSPPRDSSPDTQYF
DNA: TGTGCCAGCTCACCACCCCGGGACTCTTCCCCAGATACGCAGTATTTT

V: TRBV5-1
D: .
J: TRBJ1-3
size: few
CDR3: CASSRTEHFSGNTIYF
DNA: TGCGCCAGCAGCCGGACAGAGCACTTCTCTGGAAACACCATATATTTT

V: TRBV7-6
D: .
J: TRBJ1-2
size: many
CDR3: CASSSVGGTGYTF
DNA: TGTGCCAGCAGCTCGGTTGGGGGGACTGGCTACACCTTC

V: TRBV14
D: TRBD1
J: TRBJ2-7
size: .
CDR3: CASSQIQGAYEQYF
DNA: TGTGCCAGCAGCCAGATCCAGGGGGCTTACGAGCAGTACTTC

V: TRBV6-5
D: .
J: TRBJ1-5
size: .
CDR3: CASSRQQNQPQHF
DNA: TGTGCCAGCTCAAGACAGCAAAATCAGCCCCAGCATTTT

V: TRBV10-1
D: .
J: TRBJ2-1
size: .
CDR3: CASSESYGVYNEQFF
DNA: TGCGCCAGCAGTGAGTCCTACGGGGTCTACAATGAGCAGTTCTTC

V: TRBV13
D: TRBD1
J: TRBJ1-2
size: .
CDR3: CASSPARTGGRYTF
DNA: TGTGCCAGCAGCCCGGCGAGGACAGGGGGCCGCTACACCTTC

V: TRBV2
D: TRBD2
J: TRBJ2-3
size: .
CDR3: CASTLLAGVRTDTQYF
DNA: TGTGCCAGTACACTACTAGCGGGGGTTCGCACAGATACGCAGTATTTT

V: TRBV10-3
D: .
J: TRBJ2-7
size: .
CDR3: CAISDQGYEQYF
DNA: TGTGCCATCAGCGACCAGGGCTACGAGCAGTACTTC

V: TRBV25-1
D: TRBD1
J: TRBJ1-1
size: .
CDR3: CASRDRGADTEAFF
DNA: TGTGCCAGCAGAGACAGGGGGGCGGACACTGAAGCTTTCTTT

V: TRBV5-6
D: .
J: TRBJ1-5
size: .
CDR3: CASSLRPRTPVSNQPQHF
DNA: TGTGCCAGCAGCTTGAGGCCCAGGACACCTGTTAGCAATCAGCCCCAGCATTTT

V: TRBV5-1
D: .
J: TRBJ1-1
size: .
CDR3: CASSLSRRLMNTEAFF
DNA: TGCGCCAGCAGCTTAAGCAGGCGCCTAATGAACACTGAAGCTTTCTTT

V: TRBV19
D: TRBD1
J: TRBJ1-1
size: .
CDR3: CASSVGTVEAFF
DNA: TGTGCCAGTAGTGTAGGGACAGTTGAAGCTTTCTTT

V: TRBV12-3/TRBV12-4
D: .
J: TRBJ2-2
size: .
CDR3: CASSYTGELFF
DNA: TGTGCCAGCAGCTACACCGGGGAGCTGTTTTTT

V: TRBV7-2
D: .
J: TRBJ2-1
size: .
CDR3: CASSQGGLALNEQFF
DNA: TGTGCCAGCAGCCAAGGAGGGCTAGCGCTGAATGAGCAGTTCTTC

V: TRBV19
D: TRBD1
J: TRBJ2-7
size: .
CDR3: CVSSTTGTGFYEQYF
DNA: TGTGTCAGTAGTACCACCGGGACAGGGTTCTACGAGCAGTACTTC

V: TRBV25-1
D: TRBD1
J: TRBJ2-1
size: .
CDR3: CASSEWLGQGLTDEQFF
DNA: TGTGCCAGCAGTGAATGGCTGGGACAGGGGCTAACCGACGAGCAGTTCTTC

V: TRBV5-4
D: TRBD2
J: TRBJ2-3
size: few
CDR3: CASTWTSGEDTQYF
DNA: TGTGCCAGCACCTGGACTAGCGGGGAAGATACGCAGTATTTT

V: TRBV5-4
D: TRBD1
J: TRBJ1-1
size: .
CDR3: CASSLRDRRTEAFF
DNA: TGTGCCAGCAGCCTCAGGGACAGGAGAACTGAAGCTTTCTTT

V: TRBV4-3
D: .
J: TRBJ2-3
size: few
CDR3: CASSRGTADTQYF
DNA: TGCGCCAGCAGCCGTGGGACTGCAGATACGCAGTATTTT

V: TRBV12-3/TRBV12-4
D: .
J: TRBJ1-6
size: .
CDR3: CASSPGNYSPLHF
DNA: TGTGCCAGCAGTCCAGGGAATTATTCACCCCTCCACTTT

V: TRBV13
D: TRBD1
J: TRBJ2-7
size: .
CDR3: CASSWTGRNYEQYF
DNA: TGTGCCAGCAGCTGGACAGGGAGAAATTACGAGCAGTACTTC

V: TRBV6-1
D: .
J: TRBJ2-7
size: .
CDR3: CASSESRQAAFDEQYF
DNA: TGTGCCAGCAGTGAATCCCGACAGGCGGCGTTCGACGAGCAGTACTTC

V: TRBV29-1
D: .
J: TRBJ1-5
size: .
CDR3: CSVRAAGRSQPQHF
DNA: TGCAGCGTTCGGGCAGCAGGGCGGTCACAGCCCCAGCATTTT

V: TRBV5-1
D: TRBD1
J: TRBJ1-2
size: .
CDR3: CASSSRTGAYNPYGYTF
DNA: TGCGCCAGCAGCTCTAGGACAGGGGCTTATAACCCCTATGGCTACACCTTC

V: TRBV13
D: TRBD2
J: TRBJ2-2
size: .
CDR3: CASSLSLSGRDPYSGELFF
DNA: TGTGCCAGCAGCCTGTCCCTAAGCGGGAGGGACCCCTACAGCGGGGAGCTGTTTTTT

V: TRBV9
D: TRBD1
J: TRBJ1-2
size: .
CDR3: CASSTGQGEGGYTF
DNA: TGTGCCAGCAGCACTGGACAGGGGGAGGGAGGCTACACCTTC

V: TRBV5-1
D: .
J: TRBJ2-6
size: few
CDR3: CASSEGHEDSGANVLTF
DNA: TGCGCCAGCAGCGAAGGACACGAAGACTCTGGGGCCAACGTCCTGACTTTC

V: TRBV24-1
D: TRBD1
J: TRBJ1-2
size: once
CDR3: CATSDLRDSFLYGYTF
DNA: TGTGCCACCAGTGATTTGCGGGACAGCTTTCTCTATGGCTACACCTTC

V: TRBV20-1
D: TRBD2
J: TRBJ2-1
size: .
CDR3: CSAGGYGRASNEQFF
DNA: TGCAGTGCTGGTGGATACGGGAGGGCCTCCAATGAGCAGTTCTTC

V: TRBV4-2
D: TRBD1
J: TRBJ1-4
size: .
CDR3: CASSQALGQGANEKLFF
DNA: TGTGCCAGCAGCCAAGCTTTGGGACAGGGAGCTAATGAAAAACTGTTTTTT

V: TRBV27
D: TRBD1
J: TRBJ1-2
size: .
CDR3: CASSRGTGAPLRYGYTF
DNA: TGTGCCAGCAGTCGAGGGACAGGAGCCCCTCTACGGTATGGCTACACCTTC

V: TRBV12-3/TRBV12-4
D: .
J: TRBJ2-7
size: .
CDR3: CASSSPYEQYF
DNA: TGTGCCAGCAGCTCCCCTTACGAGCAGTACTTC

V: TRBV12-3/TRBV12-4
D: .
J: TRBJ1-5
size: .
CDR3: CASSFFSQPQHF
DNA: TGTGCCAGCAGTTTTTTTAGTCAGCCCCAGCATTTT

V: TRBV2
D: .
J: TRBJ1-4
size: once
CDR3: CASSVSWGEATNEKLFF
DNA: TGTGCCAGCAGTGTCTCGTGGGGGGAGGCAACTAATGAAAAACTGTTTTTT

V: TRBV7-8
D: TRBD2
J: TRBJ2-1
size: .
CDR3: CASSSSGLGNEQFF
DNA: TGTGCCAGCAGCTCTAGCGGACTGGGGAATGAGCAGTTCTTC

V: TRBV2
D: .
J: TRBJ2-7
size: .
CDR3: CASSEGRNYEQYF
DNA: TGTGCCAGCAGCGAGGGCAGAAACTACGAGCAGTACTTC

V: TRBV6-5
D: .
J: TRBJ2-7
size: .
CDR3: CASRAQGYEQYF
DNA: TGTGCCAGCCGGGCCCAGGGGTACGAGCAGTACTTC

V: TRBV27
D: TRBD2
J: TRBJ2-1
size: .
CDR3: CASSLPRTSVNEQFF
DNA: TGTGCCAGCAGTTTACCTCGGACTAGCGTGAATGAGCAGTTCTTC

V: TRBV7-9
D: TRBD2
J: TRBJ2-7
size: .
CDR3: CASSPPTSRYEQYF
DNA: TGTGCCAGCAGCCCTCCGACTAGCAGATACGAGCAGTACTTC

V: TRBV30
D: .
J: TRBJ2-2
size: .
CDR3: CAWSVLTGELFF
DNA: TGTGCCTGGAGTGTACTCACCGGGGAGCTGTTTTTT

V: TRBV12-3/TRBV12-4
D: .
J: TRBJ1-1
size: .
CDR3: CASSFFALEAFF
DNA: TGTGCCAGCAGTTTTTTTGCACTTGAAGCTTTCTTT

V: TRBV27
D: TRBD1
J: TRBJ1-2
size: .
CDR3: CASRQGHGYTF
DNA: TGTGCCAGCCGACAGGGACATGGCTACACCTTC

V: TRBV30
D: TRBD2
J: TRBJ2-1
size: .
CDR3: CAWDSGESYNEQFF
DNA: TGTGCCTGGGACAGCGGGGAGTCCTACAATGAGCAGTTCTTC

V: TRBV12-3/TRBV12-4
D: .
J: TRBJ2-5
size: .
CDR3: CASSLRLLETQYF
DNA: TGTGCCAGCAGTTTACGACTGCTGGAGACCCAGTACTTC

V: TRBV24-1
D: .
J: TRBJ2-1
size: .
CDR3: CATMGGVYNEQFF
DNA: TGTGCCACCATGGGCGGGGTCTACAATGAGCAGTTCTTC

V: TRBV12-5
D: TRBD1
J: TRBJ2-2
size: .
CDR3: CASGLVAGQGAGELFF
DNA: TGTGCTAGTGGTTTGGTAGCGGGACAGGGGGCCGGGGAGCTGTTTTTT

V: TRBV15
D: TRBD2
J: TRBJ2-1
size: once
CDR3: CATSRDRGELAGTSSYNEQFF
DNA: TGTGCCACCAGCAGAGATAGGGGGGAACTAGCGGGGACCAGCTCCTACAATGAGCAGTTCTTC

V: TRBV25-1
D: .
J: TRBJ1-4
size: .
CDR3: CASSAQGKGSKLFF
DNA: TGTGCCAGCAGTGCACAGGGTAAAGGCTCAAAACTGTTTTTT

V: TRBV13
D: .
J: TRBJ1-1
size: .
CDR3: CASSLVEDEAFF
DNA: TGTGCCAGCAGCTTAGTAGAAGATGAAGCTTTCTTT